Listed below are T cell receptor beta chains from one sample, sequenced in a study of vaccination and CD4 T cells after COVID-19. These TCRs' antigens remain unknown. TCRdb itself ran the PCR reads through MiXCR, one entry per CDR3 protein. The data contain some 12,000 distinct CDR3 sequences, around 49% of them singletons. The sample consisted of CD4+ T cells from blood, cultured in vitro. The receptors derive from a human donor who had recovered from COVID-19. The CDR3 runs from the conserved cysteine through the conserved F or W. A D gene is named only where the DNA matches it firmly. Not every row has a clone size; where given, it reads once, few, many or a size class.

D,J,V,size,CDR3,DNA
-,TRBJ1-2,TRBV7-2,few,CASSVTGTYGYTF,TGTGCCAGCAGCGTTACCGGGACTTATGGCTACACCTTC
-,TRBJ1-6,TRBV15,-,CATSRDTHRNSPLHF,TGTGCCACCAGCAGAGATACACACCGGAATTCACCCCTCCACTTT
TRBD1,TRBJ1-1,TRBV12-3/TRBV12-4,-,CASSGQENTEAFF,TGTGCCAGCAGCGGACAGGAGAACACTGAAGCTTTCTTT
TRBD1,TRBJ1-2,TRBV7-9,-,CASSYGQASYGYTF,TGTGCCAGCAGCTACGGACAGGCCTCCTATGGCTACACCTTC
-,TRBJ2-7,TRBV28,-,CASNQPGLGLYEQYF,TGTGCCAGCAATCAACCGGGACTGGGTCTATACGAGCAGTACTTC
TRBD1,TRBJ1-2,TRBV11-2,-,CASSLRRGDRGSYGYTF,TGTGCCAGCAGCTTACGTAGGGGGGACAGGGGATCGTATGGCTACACCTTC
TRBD1,TRBJ1-2,TRBV18,-,CASSLGQINGYTF,TGTGCCAGCTCACTGGGACAGATTAATGGCTACACCTTC
-,TRBJ1-2,TRBV7-9,-,CASSSGVYGYTF,TGTGCCAGCTCCTCTGGGGTATATGGCTACACCTTC
TRBD1,TRBJ1-6,TRBV6-5,-,CASSYGYRGISPLHF,TGTGCCAGCAGTTACGGTTACAGGGGCATCTCACCCCTCCACTTT
-,TRBJ2-1,TRBV6-5,few,CASSYRAGARRGPNEQFF,TGTGCCAGCAGTTACCGGGCGGGGGCGCGGAGGGGTCCCAATGAGCAGTTCTTC
-,TRBJ2-1,TRBV19,-,CASSGGVANEQFF,TGTGCCAGTAGTGGTGGGGTGGCCAATGAGCAGTTCTTC
-,TRBJ1-3,TRBV7-8,-,CASSSLNSGNTIYF,TGTGCCAGCAGCTCATTGAACTCTGGAAACACCATATATTTT
TRBD2,TRBJ2-3,TRBV7-9,few,CASSYLAGGLDTQYF,TGTGCCAGCAGCTATCTAGCGGGAGGGTTAGATACGCAGTATTTT
TRBD2,TRBJ2-7,TRBV27,few,CASSKNSPGLAGLTYEQYF,TGTGCCAGCAGCAAGAACTCTCCGGGACTAGCGGGCTTAACCTACGAGCAGTACTTC
TRBD1,TRBJ2-7,TRBV6-1,few,CASSDGTGKEQYF,TGTGCCAGCAGTGATGGGACAGGGAAGGAGCAGTACTTC
-,TRBJ2-3,TRBV5-1,few,CASSLEASSTDTQYF,TGCGCCAGCAGCTTGGAGGCCAGTAGCACAGATACGCAGTATTTT
TRBD1,TRBJ1-5,TRBV6-5,-,CAGSYAGGSNQPQHF,TGTGCCGGCAGTTACGCAGGGGGTAGCAATCAGCCCCAGCATTTT